This TCR beta chain was sequenced in a study of STAT5B mutations in CD4+ large granular lymphocyte leukemia. Study context: The CDR3 'QG' motif was associated with a particular HLA allele among healthy donors.

Points from the study as a whole: Main leukemic clonotypes were patient-specific, but about 26% appeared at low frequency elsewhere. TRBV06-family usage was enriched in top patient clones (8/27) versus controls (2/35). CD4-sorted patient repertoires seemed more clonal than healthy CD4+ repertoires.

Some clones are missing from TCRdb's copy, which holds only in-frame ones; the method was immunoSEQ multiplex PCR. The sample holds fewer than 45,000 clones, 75% to 85% seen once. V dropped 8 bases and J dropped 1; count of bases not matched to a gene: 3. This CDR3 comprises 13 residues. CDR1 is SNHLY and CDR2 is FYNNEI in the germline V gene. About this clone: Its target is not known.

This chain connects TRBV2 to TRBJ2-3; 7 nucleotides match TRBD1. The sequencing sample was made of CD4+ T cells from blood buffy coats. The receptor comes from a human donor in good health. This CDR3 reads CASGQGGTDTQYF. The CDR3 bases are TGTGCCAGCGGGCAGGGGGGCACAGATACGCAGTATTTT.